These T cell receptor beta chains were read from a single sample in a study of human T cells and chemical hapten exposure. TCRdb itself ran the RACE reads through MiXCR, one entry per CDR3 protein. Of around 260,000 distinct CDR3 sequences in the sample, approximately 8.4% are singletons; the top ten hold about 2.1%. Material: whole blood, obtained in connection with sensitization to the hapten diphenylcyclopropenone (DPC). Receptor source: a woman aged 40 to 50 with alopecia areata. Some clones in this sample may be carry-over from other donors' samples. Each CDR3 is given with its conserved first and last residue.

V gene: TRBV10-3
J gene: TRBJ1-5
CDR3 protein: CAISESATGKAQHF

V gene: TRBV4-3
J gene: TRBJ2-7
CDR3 protein: CASSQAAAGGPYEQYF

V gene: TRBV9
J gene: TRBJ2-2
CDR3 protein: CASSPRVAAEELFF

V gene: TRBV29-1
J gene: TRBJ2-1
CDR3 protein: CSVESLPRSGEQFF

V gene: TRBV7-2
J gene: TRBJ2-3
CDR3 protein: CASSPVAGTDTQYF

V gene: TRBV18
J gene: TRBJ2-6
CDR3 protein: CASSGPDFSGANVLTF

V gene: TRBV7-2
J gene: TRBJ2-3
CDR3 protein: CASSVGLQDTQYF

V gene: TRBV7-2
J gene: TRBJ2-7
CDR3 protein: CASSSGDRGPGNF

V gene: TRBV12-3/TRBV12-4
J gene: TRBJ2-5
CDR3 protein: CASSLRTGWEETQYF

V gene: TRBV7-9
J gene: TRBJ2-3
CDR3 protein: CASSLGRGLDTDTQYF

V gene: TRBV20-1
J gene: TRBJ1-5
CDR3 protein: CSAHDLLGASNQPQHF

V gene: TRBV20-1
J gene: TRBJ2-7
CDR3 protein: CSAPVRSYEQYF

V gene: TRBV6-1
J gene: TRBJ1-6
CDR3 protein: CASFRTGGGSPLHF

V gene: TRBV4-1
J gene: TRBJ2-5
CDR3 protein: CASSLGRGGSPGETQYF

V gene: TRBV29-1
J gene: TRBJ2-5
CDR3 protein: CSVRASGGETQYF

V gene: TRBV28
J gene: TRBJ2-7
CDR3 protein: CASRPGTAYEQYF

V gene: TRBV29-1
J gene: TRBJ2-2
CDR3 protein: CSVPFDRGDTGELFF

V gene: TRBV4-2
J gene: TRBJ2-3
CDR3 protein: CASSRERASAADPDTQYF

V gene: TRBV7-2
J gene: TRBJ1-5
CDR3 protein: CASSLARGEGQPQHF

V gene: TRBV12-3/TRBV12-4
J gene: TRBJ2-4
CDR3 protein: CASSTGQGAIQYF

V gene: TRBV20-1
J gene: TRBJ1-1
CDR3 protein: CSARSMERNTEAFF

V gene: TRBV4-1
J gene: TRBJ2-2
CDR3 protein: CASSQDAGAGELFF

V gene: TRBV7-6
J gene: TRBJ2-4
CDR3 protein: CASSLTGQGAIQYF

V gene: TRBV27
J gene: TRBJ1-5
CDR3 protein: CASSLEGINQPQHF

V gene: TRBV29-1
J gene: TRBJ2-3
CDR3 protein: CSVESSFSTDTQYF

V gene: TRBV20-1
J gene: TRBJ2-1
CDR3 protein: CSARQSGFSYNEQFF

V gene: TRBV4-2
J gene: TRBJ1-1
CDR3 protein: CASSQEILGTEAFF

V gene: TRBV6-1
J gene: TRBJ2-1
CDR3 protein: CASSVRRGGPYNEQFF

V gene: TRBV11-2
J gene: TRBJ2-2
CDR3 protein: CASSPGSGRAGELFF

V gene: TRBV27
J gene: TRBJ2-5
CDR3 protein: CASSLDPGQQETQYF

V gene: TRBV20-1
J gene: TRBJ1-1
CDR3 protein: CSARSNRADTEAFF

V gene: TRBV11-2
J gene: TRBJ2-1
CDR3 protein: CASSLDRGQHNEQFF

V gene: TRBV11-2
J gene: TRBJ2-1
CDR3 protein: CASSSPWRLSYNEQFF

V gene: TRBV20-1
J gene: TRBJ2-3
CDR3 protein: CSARRGGTPTQYF

V gene: TRBV19
J gene: TRBJ2-3
CDR3 protein: CASSVSFGRSTDTQYF